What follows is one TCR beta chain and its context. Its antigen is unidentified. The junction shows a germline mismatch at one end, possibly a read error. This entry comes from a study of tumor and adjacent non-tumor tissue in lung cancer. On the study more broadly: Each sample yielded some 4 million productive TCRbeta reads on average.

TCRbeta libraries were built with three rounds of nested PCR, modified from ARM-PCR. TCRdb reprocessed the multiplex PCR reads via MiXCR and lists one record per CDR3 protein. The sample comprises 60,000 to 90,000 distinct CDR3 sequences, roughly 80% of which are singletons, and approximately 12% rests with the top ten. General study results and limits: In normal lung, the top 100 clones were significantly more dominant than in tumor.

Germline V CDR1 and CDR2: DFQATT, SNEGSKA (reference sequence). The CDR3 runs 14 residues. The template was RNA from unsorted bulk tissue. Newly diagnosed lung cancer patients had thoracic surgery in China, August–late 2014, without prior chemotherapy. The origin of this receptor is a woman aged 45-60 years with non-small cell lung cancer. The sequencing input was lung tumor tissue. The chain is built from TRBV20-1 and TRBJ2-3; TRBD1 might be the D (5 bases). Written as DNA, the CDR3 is TGCAATGCTCCGGTCCAGGAAGGGGCAGATACGCGGTATTTT. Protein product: CNAPVQEGADTRYF.